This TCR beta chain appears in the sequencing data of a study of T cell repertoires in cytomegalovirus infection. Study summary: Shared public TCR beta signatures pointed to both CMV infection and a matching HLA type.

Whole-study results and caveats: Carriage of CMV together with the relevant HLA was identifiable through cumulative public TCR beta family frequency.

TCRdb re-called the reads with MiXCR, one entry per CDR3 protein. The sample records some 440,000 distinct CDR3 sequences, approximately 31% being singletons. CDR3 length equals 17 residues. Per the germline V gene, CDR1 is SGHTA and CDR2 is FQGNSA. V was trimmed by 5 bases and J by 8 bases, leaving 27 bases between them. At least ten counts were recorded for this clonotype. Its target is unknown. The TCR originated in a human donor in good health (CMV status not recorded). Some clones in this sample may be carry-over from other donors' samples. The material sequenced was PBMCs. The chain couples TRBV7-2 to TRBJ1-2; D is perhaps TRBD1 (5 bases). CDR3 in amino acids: CASSQSRTPDLARGYTF. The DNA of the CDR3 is TGTGCCAGCAGCCAATCTCGGACACCAGATTTGGCTCGGGGCTACACCTTC.